This TCR beta chain appears in the sequencing data of a study of blood T cell repertoires in COVID-19. Study-level information: COVID-19 samples from acute and convalescent phases originated in the United States, Italy and Spain. In each case, the material was cDNA or gDNA derived from T cells, B-cell-depleted T cells, or PBMCs.

Symptom resolution, clearance, or two negative PCRs marked the recovered donors of Cohort 3. Germline CDR1 reads SGHRS; CDR2 reads YFSETQ. V was clipped by 5 bases and J by 2 bases, with 12 bases between them. The CDR3 consists of 14 residues. In the study's own analysis: From reference gene primer amplification, estimates of nucleated cell counts were derived. Clones were read by immunoSEQ multiplex PCR, and TCRdb kept only the in-frame ones, dropping some. From that table come the V and J calls and clone size; the DNA was used to work out D and trimming. The data contain approximately 380,000 clones, more than 75% of them singletons.

This chain connects TRBV5-1 to TRBJ2-3; maybe TRBD1 (6 bases). The sequence derives from a woman aged 18-29 years who had recovered from COVID-19. Sample: PBMCs or T cells enriched from blood (not recorded which). Here the CDR3 DNA reads TGCGCCAGCAGGTTGCAGGGGTACACAGATACGCAGTATTTT. It encodes CASRLQGYTDTQYF.